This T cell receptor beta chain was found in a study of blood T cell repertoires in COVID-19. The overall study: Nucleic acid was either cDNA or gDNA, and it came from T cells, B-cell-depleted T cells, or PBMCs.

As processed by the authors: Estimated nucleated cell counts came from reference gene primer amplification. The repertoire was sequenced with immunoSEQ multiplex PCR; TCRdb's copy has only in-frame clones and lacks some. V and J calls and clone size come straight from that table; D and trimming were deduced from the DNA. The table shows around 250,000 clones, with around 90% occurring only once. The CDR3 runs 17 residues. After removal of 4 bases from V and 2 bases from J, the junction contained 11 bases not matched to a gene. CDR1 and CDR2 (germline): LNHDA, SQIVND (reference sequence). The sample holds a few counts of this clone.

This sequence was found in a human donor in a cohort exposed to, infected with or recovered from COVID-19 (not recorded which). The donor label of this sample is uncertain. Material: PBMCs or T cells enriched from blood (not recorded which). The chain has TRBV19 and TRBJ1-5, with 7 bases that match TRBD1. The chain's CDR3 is CASSTSTRQGGNQPQHF. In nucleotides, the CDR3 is TGTGCCAGTAGTACCTCTACCAGACAGGGAGGCAATCAGCCCCAGCATTTT.